This is a list of T cell receptor beta chains from one sample in a study of control samples from healthy donors and cancer patients. The data were produced by immunoSEQ multiplex PCR, yet TCRdb's version contains in-frame clones alone and is incomplete. The data show 150,000 to 180,000 clones, about 94% seen once. The material sequenced was blood. These receptors all come from a man aged 40-50 years in good health. Both conserved end residues are part of each CDR3. Fields, in order: clone size, V gene, D gene, CDR3 length, J gene, CDR3 protein, CDR3 DNA. The D gene is left open where the match is weak. Expanded clones are given a class, and other clones once, few, many or no size at all.

clone_size: NA
v_call: TRBV5-1
d_call: NA
cdr3_length: 13
j_call: TRBJ1-1
cdr3_aa: CASSSGGDTEAFF
cdr3_nt: TGCGCCAGCAGCTCTGGCGGGGATACTGAAGCTTTCTTT

clone_size: NA
v_call: TRBV19
d_call: NA
cdr3_length: 12
j_call: TRBJ1-2
cdr3_aa: CASSMGSTGYTF
cdr3_nt: TGTGCCAGTAGTATGGGCAGCACGGGCTACACCTTC

clone_size: NA
v_call: TRBV4-2
d_call: TRBD2
cdr3_length: 16
j_call: TRBJ2-1
cdr3_aa: CASSQGEGRGANEQFF
cdr3_nt: TGTGCCAGCAGCCAAGGAGAGGGGCGGGGGGCCAATGAGCAGTTCTTC

clone_size: NA
v_call: TRBV5-1
d_call: NA
cdr3_length: 14
j_call: TRBJ1-6
cdr3_aa: CASSPDGLNSPLHF
cdr3_nt: TGCGCCAGCAGCCCGGACGGACTTAATTCACCCCTCCACTTT

clone_size: NA
v_call: TRBV19
d_call: NA
cdr3_length: 14
j_call: TRBJ1-4
cdr3_aa: CASSIGQGAEKLFF
cdr3_nt: TGTGCCAGTAGTATAGGGCAGGGTGCTGAAAAACTGTTTTTT

clone_size: once
v_call: TRBV7-2
d_call: NA
cdr3_length: 15
j_call: TRBJ2-3
cdr3_aa: CASSYGATNTDTQYF
cdr3_nt: TGTGCCAGCAGCTACGGGGCTACAAACACAGATACGCAGTATTTT

clone_size: NA
v_call: TRBV24-1
d_call: NA
cdr3_length: 14
j_call: TRBJ1-1
cdr3_aa: CATSDGRWGTEAFF
cdr3_nt: TGTGCCACCAGTGACGGACGGTGGGGCACTGAAGCTTTCTTT

clone_size: NA
v_call: TRBV28
d_call: NA
cdr3_length: 12
j_call: TRBJ1-2
cdr3_aa: CASSTGSPGYTF
cdr3_nt: TGTGCCAGCAGCACAGGGTCCCCGGGCTACACCTTC

clone_size: NA
v_call: TRBV6-6
d_call: TRBD1
cdr3_length: 16
j_call: TRBJ1-1
cdr3_aa: CASSYSPNRGWTEAFF
cdr3_nt: TGTGCCAGCAGTTACTCCCCCAACAGGGGATGGACTGAAGCTTTCTTT

clone_size: NA
v_call: TRBV2
d_call: TRBD1
cdr3_length: 15
j_call: TRBJ2-3
cdr3_aa: CASSGRQGVGDTQYF
cdr3_nt: TGTGCCAGCAGTGGCCGACAGGGGGTGGGGGATACGCAGTATTTT

clone_size: NA
v_call: TRBV27
d_call: TRBD1
cdr3_length: 15
j_call: TRBJ1-5
cdr3_aa: CASSLSQGGGQPQHF
cdr3_nt: TGTGCCAGCAGTTTATCCCAGGGGGGTGGCCAGCCCCAGCATTTT

clone_size: NA
v_call: TRBV5-6
d_call: NA
cdr3_length: 15
j_call: TRBJ1-5
cdr3_aa: CASSLGGSSNQPQHF
cdr3_nt: TGTGCCAGCAGCTTGGGAGGGAGTAGCAATCAGCCCCAGCATTTT

clone_size: NA
v_call: TRBV6-6
d_call: NA
cdr3_length: 13
j_call: TRBJ2-2
cdr3_aa: CASSYGGTGELFF
cdr3_nt: TGTGCCAGCAGTTACGGGGGAACCGGGGAGCTGTTTTTT

clone_size: NA
v_call: TRBV27
d_call: NA
cdr3_length: 19
j_call: TRBJ1-5
cdr3_aa: CASSFSPGRSPPSQQPQHF
cdr3_nt: TGTGCCAGCAGTTTTTCTCCGGGACGAAGTCCCCCTAGCCAGCAGCCCCAGCATTTT

clone_size: NA
v_call: TRBV30
d_call: TRBD1
cdr3_length: 13
j_call: TRBJ2-7
cdr3_aa: CAWSKGQGYEQYF
cdr3_nt: TGTGCCTGGAGTAAGGGACAGGGATACGAGCAGTACTTC

clone_size: NA
v_call: TRBV7-9
d_call: NA
cdr3_length: 14
j_call: TRBJ1-1
cdr3_aa: CASSLLGADTEAFF
cdr3_nt: TGTGCCAGCAGCTTATTAGGGGCGGACACTGAAGCTTTCTTT

clone_size: NA
v_call: TRBV5-1
d_call: NA
cdr3_length: 13
j_call: TRBJ2-7
cdr3_aa: CASSLARAGEQYF
cdr3_nt: TGCGCCAGCAGCTTGGCCCGAGCCGGTGAGCAGTACTTC

clone_size: NA
v_call: TRBV4-3
d_call: NA
cdr3_length: 13
j_call: TRBJ1-1
cdr3_aa: CASSQDRNTEAFF
cdr3_nt: TGCGCCAGCAGCCAAGATAGGAACACTGAAGCTTTCTTT

clone_size: NA
v_call: TRBV11-3
d_call: TRBD2
cdr3_length: 16
j_call: TRBJ2-1
cdr3_aa: CASSLTRTSTVNEQFF
cdr3_nt: TGTGCCAGCAGCTTAACCCGGACTAGCACGGTCAATGAGCAGTTCTTC

clone_size: NA
v_call: TRBV28
d_call: NA
cdr3_length: 16
j_call: TRBJ1-6
cdr3_aa: CASRPPSGSYNSPLHF
cdr3_nt: TGTGCCAGCAGACCGCCTTCAGGCTCCTATAATTCACCCCTCCACTTT

clone_size: once
v_call: TRBV10-1
d_call: NA
cdr3_length: 23
j_call: TRBJ2-3
cdr3_aa: CASSESKVSALRGRGADADTQYF
cdr3_nt: TGCGCCAGCAGTGAGTCGAAGGTTAGTGCCCTGCGGGGTCGGGGGGCGGACGCAGATACGCAGTATTTT

clone_size: NA
v_call: TRBV19
d_call: TRBD1
cdr3_length: 13
j_call: TRBJ1-1
cdr3_aa: CASTYGQGTEAFF
cdr3_nt: TGTGCCAGTACTTACGGACAGGGAACAGAAGCTTTCTTT

clone_size: NA
v_call: TRBV23-1
d_call: NA
cdr3_length: 13
j_call: TRBJ1-2
cdr3_aa: CASSRGQGYGYTF
cdr3_nt: TGCGCCAGCAGTCGGGGGCAGGGTTATGGCTACACCTTC

clone_size: NA
v_call: TRBV7-9
d_call: NA
cdr3_length: 12
j_call: TRBJ1-6
cdr3_aa: CASSLGAGSLHF
cdr3_nt: TGTGCCAGCAGCTTAGGTGCAGGGTCCCTCCACTTT

clone_size: NA
v_call: TRBV5-1
d_call: TRBD1
cdr3_length: 15
j_call: TRBJ1-3
cdr3_aa: CASSEQGAAGNTIYF
cdr3_nt: TGCGCCAGCAGCGAGCAGGGGGCTGCTGGAAACACCATATATTTT

clone_size: NA
v_call: TRBV6-1
d_call: NA
cdr3_length: 15
j_call: TRBJ2-1
cdr3_aa: CASSEWGGIGDEQFF
cdr3_nt: TGTGCCAGCAGTGAATGGGGGGGCATTGGCGATGAGCAGTTCTTC

clone_size: NA
v_call: TRBV27
d_call: NA
cdr3_length: 14
j_call: TRBJ1-5
cdr3_aa: CASSLKGGGQPQHF
cdr3_nt: TGTGCCAGCAGTTTAAAGGGGGGTGGCCAGCCCCAGCATTTT

clone_size: NA
v_call: TRBV2
d_call: TRBD1
cdr3_length: 16
j_call: TRBJ1-4
cdr3_aa: CASSEAGTATNEKLFF
cdr3_nt: TGTGCCAGCTCCGAAGCGGGGACAGCAACTAATGAAAAACTGTTTTTT

clone_size: NA
v_call: TRBV2
d_call: TRBD1
cdr3_length: 13
j_call: TRBJ1-2
cdr3_aa: CASDGQGYHGYTF
cdr3_nt: TGTGCCAGCGATGGACAGGGCTACCATGGCTACACCTTC

clone_size: NA
v_call: TRBV25-1
d_call: NA
cdr3_length: 11
j_call: TRBJ2-1
cdr3_aa: CASSEKGEQFF
cdr3_nt: TGTGCCAGCAGTGAGAAAGGTGAGCAGTTCTTC

clone_size: NA
v_call: TRBV5-5
d_call: NA
cdr3_length: 13
j_call: TRBJ1-3
cdr3_aa: CASSLKPGNTIYF
cdr3_nt: TGTGCCAGCAGCTTGAAGCCTGGAAACACCATATATTTT

clone_size: NA
v_call: TRBV28
d_call: NA
cdr3_length: 18
j_call: TRBJ2-6
cdr3_aa: CASAIHRESLSGANVLTF
cdr3_nt: TGTGCCAGCGCCATTCACCGGGAAAGCCTCTCTGGGGCCAACGTCCTGACTTTC

clone_size: NA
v_call: TRBV3-1/TRBV3-2
d_call: NA
cdr3_length: 14
j_call: TRBJ2-7
cdr3_aa: CASSLGTGTYEQYF
cdr3_nt: TGTGCCAGCAGCCTGGGGACCGGAACCTACGAGCAGTACTTC

clone_size: NA
v_call: TRBV20-1
d_call: TRBD2
cdr3_length: 15
j_call: TRBJ2-7
cdr3_aa: CSASRPSGGSYEQYF
cdr3_nt: TGCAGTGCTAGTAGGCCTAGCGGGGGATCCTACGAGCAGTACTTC

clone_size: NA
v_call: TRBV27
d_call: NA
cdr3_length: 13
j_call: TRBJ2-2
cdr3_aa: CASSFGTPGELFF
cdr3_nt: TGTGCCAGCAGTTTCGGAACACCCGGGGAGCTGTTTTTT

clone_size: NA
v_call: TRBV14
d_call: NA
cdr3_length: 15
j_call: TRBJ1-2
cdr3_aa: CASSRPGAGAYGYTF
cdr3_nt: TGTGCCAGCAGCCGGCCGGGGGCGGGCGCGTATGGCTACACCTTC

clone_size: NA
v_call: TRBV7-2
d_call: TRBD1
cdr3_length: 15
j_call: TRBJ1-1
cdr3_aa: CASSLTGWGQAEAFF
cdr3_nt: TGTGCCAGCAGTCTGACAGGGTGGGGGCAGGCTGAAGCTTTCTTT

clone_size: NA
v_call: TRBV6-4
d_call: TRBD2
cdr3_length: 14
j_call: TRBJ2-1
cdr3_aa: CASSEVAGYNEQFF
cdr3_nt: TGTGCCAGCAGTGAGGTAGCGGGCTACAATGAGCAGTTCTTC

clone_size: NA
v_call: TRBV19
d_call: NA
cdr3_length: 14
j_call: TRBJ1-2
cdr3_aa: CASSMISLYYGYTF
cdr3_nt: TGTGCCAGTAGTATGATCTCCCTCTACTATGGCTACACCTTC

clone_size: NA
v_call: TRBV25-1
d_call: TRBD2
cdr3_length: 18
j_call: TRBJ2-3
cdr3_aa: CASSELGGGPIGTDTQYF
cdr3_nt: TGTGCCAGCAGTGAATTGGGCGGGGGACCCATAGGCACAGATACGCAGTATTTT

clone_size: NA
v_call: TRBV6-5
d_call: NA
cdr3_length: 13
j_call: TRBJ1-2
cdr3_aa: CASRTGPGYGYTF
cdr3_nt: TGTGCCAGCAGAACAGGGCCCGGCTATGGCTACACCTTC

clone_size: NA
v_call: TRBV7-9
d_call: NA
cdr3_length: 16
j_call: TRBJ2-3
cdr3_aa: CASSTLTGPSTDTQYF
cdr3_nt: TGTGCCAGCAGCACGTTGACAGGTCCTAGCACAGATACGCAGTATTTT

clone_size: NA
v_call: TRBV27
d_call: NA
cdr3_length: 14
j_call: TRBJ2-7
cdr3_aa: CASSLSLRAGEQYF
cdr3_nt: TGTGCCAGCAGTTTAAGTTTGAGGGCAGGCGAGCAGTACTTC

clone_size: once
v_call: TRBV6-5
d_call: NA
cdr3_length: 15
j_call: TRBJ1-3
cdr3_aa: CASSPAGLWGNTIYF
cdr3_nt: TGTGCCAGCAGTCCGGCGGGCTTGTGGGGAAACACCATATATTTT

clone_size: NA
v_call: TRBV29-1
d_call: NA
cdr3_length: 14
j_call: TRBJ1-6
cdr3_aa: CSVSTGTGNSPLHF
cdr3_nt: TGCAGCGTATCCACAGGGACGGGCAATTCACCCCTCCACTTT

clone_size: NA
v_call: TRBV27
d_call: NA
cdr3_length: 15
j_call: TRBJ1-1
cdr3_aa: CASRFNSLASTEAFF
cdr3_nt: TGTGCCAGCAGGTTTAACTCCCTAGCGAGCACTGAAGCTTTCTTT

clone_size: NA
v_call: TRBV5-6
d_call: TRBD1
cdr3_length: 15
j_call: TRBJ1-2
cdr3_aa: CASSTKGQGNYGYTF
cdr3_nt: TGTGCCAGCAGCACGAAGGGACAGGGGAACTATGGCTACACCTTC

clone_size: NA
v_call: TRBV7-6
d_call: NA
cdr3_length: 15
j_call: TRBJ2-7
cdr3_aa: CASSLMVEKGGEQYF
cdr3_nt: TGTGCCAGCAGCTTAATGGTCGAGAAAGGGGGCGAGCAGTACTTC

clone_size: NA
v_call: TRBV18
d_call: TRBD1
cdr3_length: 14
j_call: TRBJ2-2
cdr3_aa: CASSRTGSPGELFF
cdr3_nt: TGTGCCAGCTCAAGGACAGGCTCACCCGGGGAGCTGTTTTTT

clone_size: NA
v_call: TRBV11-2
d_call: NA
cdr3_length: 16
j_call: TRBJ2-7
cdr3_aa: CASSLLTGLSSYEQYF
cdr3_nt: TGTGCCAGCAGCTTACTCACAGGCCTAAGCTCCTACGAGCAGTACTTC

clone_size: NA
v_call: TRBV6-2/TRBV6-3
d_call: NA
cdr3_length: 14
j_call: TRBJ1-3
cdr3_aa: CASSYSATGNTIYF
cdr3_nt: TGTGCCAGCAGTTACTCGGCGACTGGAAACACCATATATTTT

clone_size: NA
v_call: TRBV3-1/TRBV3-2
d_call: NA
cdr3_length: 14
j_call: TRBJ1-1
cdr3_aa: CASSQRTVNTEAFF
cdr3_nt: TGTGCCAGCAGCCAAAGGACAGTGAACACTGAAGCTTTCTTT

clone_size: NA
v_call: TRBV4-3
d_call: NA
cdr3_length: 14
j_call: TRBJ1-1
cdr3_aa: CASSQDGLNTEAFF
cdr3_nt: TGCGCCAGCAGCCAAGATGGGCTGAACACTGAAGCTTTCTTT

clone_size: NA
v_call: TRBV2
d_call: NA
cdr3_length: 13
j_call: TRBJ1-1
cdr3_aa: CASTQGRSTEAFF
cdr3_nt: TGTGCCAGCACACAGGGTCGAAGCACTGAAGCTTTCTTT

clone_size: once
v_call: TRBV18
d_call: NA
cdr3_length: 18
j_call: TRBJ1-4
cdr3_aa: CASSTRTPTAATNEKLFF
cdr3_nt: TGTGCCAGCTCCACCAGGACCCCGACCGCTGCAACTAATGAAAAACTGTTTTTT